These T cell receptor beta chains were read from a single sample in a study of CD8+ T cells in alopecia areata. The assay was immunoSEQ multiplex PCR, and TCRdb's table has in-frame clones only and misses some. The sample gives roughly 180,000 clones, around 60% of which show up once; 3% to 4% is in the top ten. The source was CD4+ T cells sorted from blood, collected at week 4, from a patient treated with tofacitinib. All receptors come from a human donor with alopecia areata. Both conserved end residues are part of each CDR3. D genes are given only for firm matches. Size is omitted from some rows. Given values are once, few, many or a class for expanded clones.

>NA|few|TRBV28|TRBJ2-2
CASSSSGRGGTGELFF
TGTGCCAGCAGTTCTTCAGGGCGGGGCGGCACCGGGGAGCTGTTTTTT
>NA|NA|TRBV5-1|TRBJ2-2
CASSLDGSTGELFF
TGCGCCAGCAGCTTGGACGGGTCGACCGGGGAGCTGTTTTTT
>TRBD2|NA|TRBV6-5|TRBJ2-5
CASKWGGQETQYF
TGTGCCAGCAAATGGGGGGGCCAAGAGACCCAGTACTTC
>NA|NA|TRBV29-1|TRBJ2-1
CSVVRGSSYNEQFF
TGCAGCGTTGTGAGGGGGAGCTCCTACAATGAGCAGTTCTTC
>NA|few|TRBV5-6|TRBJ1-4
CASSLPSGMDEKLFF
TGTGCCAGCAGCTTGCCATCTGGGATGGATGAAAAACTGTTTTTT
>NA|NA|TRBV15|TRBJ2-3
CATSREADTQYF
TGTGCCACCAGCAGAGAGGCAGATACGCAGTATTTT
>TRBD1|few|TRBV6-1|TRBJ2-5
CASSRDRVLETQYF
TGTGCCAGCAGCCGGGACAGGGTGTTAGAGACCCAGTACTTC
>NA|NA|TRBV29-1|TRBJ1-5
CSVGYSNQPQHF
TGCAGCGTTGGGTATAGCAATCAGCCCCAGCATTTT
>NA|NA|TRBV9|TRBJ2-2
CASSPRGPANTGELFF
TGTGCCAGCAGCCCAAGGGGACCGGCGAACACCGGGGAGCTGTTTTTT
>NA|few|TRBV6-5|TRBJ1-4
CASRPPGPFNEKLFF
TGTGCCAGCAGGCCCCCGGGACCTTTTAATGAAAAACTGTTTTTT
>NA|NA|TRBV7-8|TRBJ2-1
CASSPGLPTYNEQFF
TGTGCCAGCAGCCCGGGACTCCCGACCTACAATGAGCAGTTCTTC
>TRBD2|NA|TRBV6-1|TRBJ2-7
CASSTPGLAYEQYF
TGTGCCAGCAGTACCCCGGGACTAGCCTACGAGCAGTACTTC
>NA|few|TRBV21-1|TRBJ2-6
CASSKARRSGANVLTF
TGTGCCAGCAGCAAAGCGCGTCGCTCCGGGGCCAACGTCCTGACTTTC
>TRBD1|NA|TRBV15|TRBJ1-6
CATSRDRDRGASPLHF
TGTGCCACCAGCAGAGATCGGGACAGGGGGGCTTCACCCCTCCACTTT
>NA|NA|TRBV4-1|TRBJ2-1
CATTRGPRGPSNEQFF
TGCGCCACCACGCGGGGTCCTAGGGGACCAAGCAATGAGCAGTTCTTC
>TRBD1|NA|TRBV25-1|TRBJ2-7
CASSEAGTGAYEQYF
TGTGCCAGCAGTGAAGCCGGGACAGGGGCCTACGAGCAGTACTTC
>NA|NA|TRBV30|TRBJ2-1
CAWRTPPPGGAITEQFF
TGTGCCTGGAGAACACCCCCCCCCGGGGGCGCAATCACTGAGCAGTTCTTC
>TRBD1|NA|TRBV7-2|TRBJ2-7
CASSLSGTGSYEQYF
TGTGCCAGCAGCTTATCCGGGACAGGGAGCTACGAGCAGTACTTC
>TRBD2|NA|TRBV10-3|TRBJ2-1
CAIGLAGANEQFF
TGTGCCATCGGACTAGCGGGAGCCAATGAGCAGTTCTTC
>TRBD1|NA|TRBV29-1|TRBJ1-1
CSVEVRKTGATEAFF
TGCAGCGTTGAAGTCAGAAAAACAGGGGCCACTGAAGCTTTCTTT
>NA|few|TRBV2|TRBJ2-7
CASRPTLGNPFDEQYF
TGTGCCAGCAGGCCCACCCTCGGGAATCCTTTTGACGAGCAGTACTTC
>TRBD1|NA|TRBV25-1|TRBJ2-7
CASSRRQGRDEQYF
TGTGCCAGCAGTCGCCGACAGGGACGGGACGAGCAGTACTTC
>NA|NA|TRBV2|TRBJ2-5
CASRVDETQYF
TGTGCCAGCAGGGTAGACGAGACCCAGTACTTC
>TRBD1|once|TRBV25-1|TRBJ2-5
CASSGRDSETQYF
TGTGCCAGCAGTGGACGGGACAGTGAGACCCAGTACTTC
>NA|NA|TRBV29-1|TRBJ1-4
CSVEGGGQKLFF
TGCAGCGTTGAAGGAGGCGGACAAAAACTGTTTTTT
>NA|NA|TRBV30|TRBJ1-2
CAWSVSSHGYTF
TGTGCCTGGAGTGTATCTTCCCATGGCTACACCTTC
>NA|NA|TRBV28|TRBJ2-5
CASSTTTAIEETQYF
TGTGCCAGCAGTACGACCACTGCTATCGAAGAGACCCAGTACTTC
>NA|NA|TRBV30|TRBJ2-1
CAWSLIYNEQFF
TGTGCCTGGAGTCTCATTTACAATGAGCAGTTCTTC
>NA|NA|TRBV5-1|TRBJ1-6
CASTLGNSPLHF
TGCGCCAGCACCTTGGGAAATTCACCCCTCCACTTT
>NA|once|TRBV18|TRBJ1-2
CASSPDLYGYTF
TGTGCCAGCTCACCGGACTTATATGGCTACACCTTC
>TRBD1|NA|TRBV7-9|TRBJ1-2
CASSLGQGTTNYGYTF
TGTGCCAGCAGCTTAGGACAGGGCACCACTAACTATGGCTACACCTTC
>TRBD2|few|TRBV2|TRBJ2-1
CASSFSGGASYNEQFF
TGTGCCAGCAGCTTTAGCGGGGGCGCGTCCTACAATGAGCAGTTCTTC
>TRBD1|NA|TRBV4-1|TRBJ1-6
CASSSRWAEATGEGTPLHF
TGCGCCAGCAGCTCCCGATGGGCAGAAGCGACAGGGGAAGGTACACCCCTCCACTTT
>NA|few|TRBV18|TRBJ1-1
CASSPQVRSGTEAFF
TGTGCCAGCTCACCACAGGTACGTTCGGGCACTGAAGCTTTCTTT
>NA|NA|TRBV11-2|TRBJ2-5
CASSSTGVLETQYF
TGTGCCAGCAGCTCGACCGGGGTTCTGGAGACCCAGTACTTC
>NA|NA|TRBV18|TRBJ1-2
CASSPREGHYTF
TGTGCCAGCTCACCACGCGAGGGGCACTACACCTTC
>NA|NA|TRBV30|TRBJ1-1
CAWSPRGPEAFF
TGTGCCTGGAGTCCCCGGGGGCCTGAAGCTTTCTTT
>NA|NA|TRBV14|TRBJ2-3
CASSQAEGTDTQYF
TGTGCCAGCAGCCAAGCGGAAGGCACAGATACGCAGTATTTT
>TRBD1|once|TRBV9|TRBJ1-5
CASSVQDRAFNQPQHF
TGTGCCAGCAGCGTTCAAGACAGGGCCTTCAATCAGCCCCAGCATTTT
>NA|few|TRBV10-3|TRBJ1-6
CAISDVNSPLHF
TGTGCCATCAGTGATGTGAATTCACCCCTCCACTTT
>TRBD1|few|TRBV28|TRBJ2-7
CASKSDRGLSYEQYF
TGTGCCAGCAAATCAGACAGGGGGCTCTCCTACGAGCAGTACTTC
>TRBD2|NA|TRBV29-1|TRBJ2-1
CSVEERPGLAGLNNEQFF
TGCAGCGTTGAAGAACGGCCTGGGCTAGCGGGGCTAAACAATGAGCAGTTCTTC
>NA|NA|TRBV30|TRBJ2-6
CAWSITAGNVLTF
TGTGCCTGGAGTATTACGGCAGGCAACGTCCTGACTTTC
>NA|NA|TRBV18|TRBJ1-2
CASSPGQSLLWGYTF
TGTGCCAGCTCACCCGGACAGAGTCTCCTGTGGGGCTACACCTTC
>NA|few|TRBV30|TRBJ2-1
CAWSPRPGEQFF
TGTGCCTGGAGTCCTAGGCCGGGGGAGCAGTTCTTC
>TRBD2|NA|TRBV7-2|TRBJ2-3
CASSLSTSGGYF
TGTGCCAGCAGCTTAAGTACTAGCGGGGGGTATTTT
>NA|NA|TRBV29-1|TRBJ2-3
CSVGGDTQYF
TGCAGCGTCGGGGGAGATACGCAGTATTTT
>TRBD2|NA|TRBV2|TRBJ2-3
CASSELSGGPDTQYF
TGTGCCAGCAGTGAACTTAGCGGGGGGCCAGATACGCAGTATTTT
>NA|few|TRBV4-2|TRBJ2-1
CASSQEDSYNEQFF
TGTGCCAGCAGCCAAGAGGACAGCTACAATGAGCAGTTCTTC
>NA|NA|TRBV29-1|TRBJ1-1
CSVGMNTEAFF
TGCAGCGTGGGTATGAACACTGAAGCTTTCTTT
>TRBD1|NA|TRBV27|TRBJ2-1
CASSATGGNEQFF
TGTGCCAGCAGTGCGACAGGGGGCAATGAGCAGTTCTTC
>NA|few|TRBV7-9|TRBJ2-7
CASSLVVPYEQYF
TGTGCCAGCAGCTTAGTCGTCCCCTACGAGCAGTACTTC
>NA|few|TRBV7-2|TRBJ2-1
CASSLAGTHNEQFF
TGTGCCAGCAGCTTAGCGGGGACCCACAATGAGCAGTTCTTC
>NA|NA|TRBV2|TRBJ2-5
CASTGTGETQYF
TGTGCCAGCACCGGGACGGGGGAGACCCAGTACTTC
>NA|few|TRBV30|TRBJ1-2
CAWSGQGRNYGYTF
TGTGCCTGGAGTGGGCAGGGGCGGAACTATGGCTACACCTTC
>TRBD1|few|TRBV11-2|TRBJ1-4
CASSVTGLREKLFF
TGTGCCAGCAGCGTGACAGGGTTGAGGGAAAAACTGTTTTTT